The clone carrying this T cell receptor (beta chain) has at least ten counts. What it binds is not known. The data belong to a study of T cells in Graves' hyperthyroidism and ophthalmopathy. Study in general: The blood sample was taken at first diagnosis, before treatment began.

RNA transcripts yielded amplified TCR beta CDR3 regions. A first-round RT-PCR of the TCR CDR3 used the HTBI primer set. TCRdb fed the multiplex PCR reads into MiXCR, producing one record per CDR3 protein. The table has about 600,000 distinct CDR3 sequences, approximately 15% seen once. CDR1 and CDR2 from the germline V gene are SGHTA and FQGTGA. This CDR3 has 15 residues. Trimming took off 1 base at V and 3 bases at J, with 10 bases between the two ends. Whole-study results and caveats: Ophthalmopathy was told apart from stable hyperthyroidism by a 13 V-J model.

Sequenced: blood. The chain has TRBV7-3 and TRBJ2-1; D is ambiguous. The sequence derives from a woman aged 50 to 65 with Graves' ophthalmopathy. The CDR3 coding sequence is TGTGCCAGCAGCTTAAGACCTACTAACTACAATGAGCAGTTCTTC. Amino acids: CASSLRPTNYNEQFF.